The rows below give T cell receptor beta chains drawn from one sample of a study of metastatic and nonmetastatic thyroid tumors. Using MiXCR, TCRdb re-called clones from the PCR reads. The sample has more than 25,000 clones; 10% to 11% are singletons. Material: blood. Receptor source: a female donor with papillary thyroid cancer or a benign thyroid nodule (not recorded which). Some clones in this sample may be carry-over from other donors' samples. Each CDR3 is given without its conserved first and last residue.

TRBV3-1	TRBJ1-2	ASSPPSARVRGYT
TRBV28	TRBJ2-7	AISLPLGTGNEQY
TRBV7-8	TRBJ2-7	ASSSIDEQY
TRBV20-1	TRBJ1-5	SAREGADQPQH
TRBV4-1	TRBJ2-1	ASSQGPPGQGSHEQF
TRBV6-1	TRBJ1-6	ASRLEDREGSPLH
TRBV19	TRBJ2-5	ASSIGGFPLTQY
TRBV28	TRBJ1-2	ATDPGGNYGYT
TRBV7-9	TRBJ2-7	ASSLGGLGYEQY
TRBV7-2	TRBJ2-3	ASSLHGTDTQY
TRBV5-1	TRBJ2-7	ASSPRTASYEQY
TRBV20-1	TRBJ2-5	SARDNRLGETQY
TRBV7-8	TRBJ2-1	ASGFGTPNEQF
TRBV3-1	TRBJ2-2	ASSPGVATGQDGELF
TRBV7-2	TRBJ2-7	ASSLDLDEQY
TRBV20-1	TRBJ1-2	SLKRGGYYGYT
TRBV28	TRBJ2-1	ASRSSNTTSGREF
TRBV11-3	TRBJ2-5	ASSLDLGRSRAETQY
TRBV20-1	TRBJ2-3	SARGGAASTDTQY
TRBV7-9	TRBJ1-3	ASSQGLARSGNTIY
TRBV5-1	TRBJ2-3	ASSLVSGRGTDTQY
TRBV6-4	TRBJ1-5	ASSDLTPNQPQH
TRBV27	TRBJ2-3	ASSTPSDRYTQY
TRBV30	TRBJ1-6	AWDRAYNSPLH
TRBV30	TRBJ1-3	AWSEGNTIY
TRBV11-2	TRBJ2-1	ASSPSLGSYNEQF
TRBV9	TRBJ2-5	ASSPRPFGETQY
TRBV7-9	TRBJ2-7	ASSLTQPPYEQY
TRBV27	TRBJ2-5	ASSLAGLAGGGRGETQY